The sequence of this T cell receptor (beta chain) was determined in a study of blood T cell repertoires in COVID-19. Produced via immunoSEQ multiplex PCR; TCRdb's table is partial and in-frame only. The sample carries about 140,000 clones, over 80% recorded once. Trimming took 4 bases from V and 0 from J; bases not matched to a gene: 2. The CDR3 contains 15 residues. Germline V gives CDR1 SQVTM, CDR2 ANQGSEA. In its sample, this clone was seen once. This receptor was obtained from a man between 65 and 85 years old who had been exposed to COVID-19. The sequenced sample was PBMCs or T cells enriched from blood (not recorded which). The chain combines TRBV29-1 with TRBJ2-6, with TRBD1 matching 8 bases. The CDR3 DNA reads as TGCAGCGTTGGGGACAGGTTCTCTGGGGCCAACGTCCTGACTTTC. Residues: CSVGDRFSGANVLTF.